Included here is one T cell receptor (beta chain) sequence, with context. The data originate from a study of blood T cell repertoires in COVID-19. At the level of the study: Sites across the United States, Italy and Spain contributed samples from acute and convalescent COVID-19.

In the source study's methods: Reference gene primer amplification yielded estimated nucleated cell counts. Assay used: immunoSEQ multiplex PCR; TCRdb lists only in-frame clones, some missing. The DNA was the basis for D and trimming; V, J and clone size are from that table. This sample has about 46,000 clones, with around 90% found just once. The TCR comes from a man aged 45 to 65 with acute or convalescent COVID-19. The specimen was peripheral blood.

Here the CDR3 reads CASSVRGLSNQPQHF. DNA for the CDR3: TGTGCCAGCAGTGTAAGGGGGCTAAGCAATCAGCCCCAGCATTTT. This sequence joins TRBV2 and TRBJ1-5; 7 nucleotides align to TRBD1. CDR1 is SNHLY, CDR2 FYNNEI, per germline. V was clipped by 4 bases and J by 1 base; unmatched bases: 4. The CDR3 loop spans 15 amino acids.